This paragraph reports one T cell receptor beta chain. Extraction and reverse transcription of RNA yielded cDNA as the sequencing template. TCRdb's copy holds only in-frame clones and misses some; the assay was immunoSEQ multiplex PCR. In the table there are around 290,000 clones, roughly 64% of which are singletons. The data derive from a study of CD8+ T cells in alopecia areata. The sample's treatment: oral pan-JAK inhibitor, 5-10 mg twice daily. Individuals with alopecia areata gave both lesional scalp punch biopsies and peripheral blood for collection. From germline, CDR1 is GTSNPN and CDR2 SVGIG (reference sequence). V was shortened by 1 base and J by 5 bases, with 11 bases between the two germline ends. This CDR3 comprises 13 residues.

The clonotype was recovered from a human donor with alopecia areata. The chain employs TRBV30 and TRBJ2-5; D gene uncertain. Specimen: CD4+ T cells sorted from blood, collected at week 24, from a patient treated with tofacitinib. The CDR3 bases are TGTGCCTGGAGTGCGAGGACGGCGGAGACCCAGTACTTC. Its translation is CAWSARTAETQYF.